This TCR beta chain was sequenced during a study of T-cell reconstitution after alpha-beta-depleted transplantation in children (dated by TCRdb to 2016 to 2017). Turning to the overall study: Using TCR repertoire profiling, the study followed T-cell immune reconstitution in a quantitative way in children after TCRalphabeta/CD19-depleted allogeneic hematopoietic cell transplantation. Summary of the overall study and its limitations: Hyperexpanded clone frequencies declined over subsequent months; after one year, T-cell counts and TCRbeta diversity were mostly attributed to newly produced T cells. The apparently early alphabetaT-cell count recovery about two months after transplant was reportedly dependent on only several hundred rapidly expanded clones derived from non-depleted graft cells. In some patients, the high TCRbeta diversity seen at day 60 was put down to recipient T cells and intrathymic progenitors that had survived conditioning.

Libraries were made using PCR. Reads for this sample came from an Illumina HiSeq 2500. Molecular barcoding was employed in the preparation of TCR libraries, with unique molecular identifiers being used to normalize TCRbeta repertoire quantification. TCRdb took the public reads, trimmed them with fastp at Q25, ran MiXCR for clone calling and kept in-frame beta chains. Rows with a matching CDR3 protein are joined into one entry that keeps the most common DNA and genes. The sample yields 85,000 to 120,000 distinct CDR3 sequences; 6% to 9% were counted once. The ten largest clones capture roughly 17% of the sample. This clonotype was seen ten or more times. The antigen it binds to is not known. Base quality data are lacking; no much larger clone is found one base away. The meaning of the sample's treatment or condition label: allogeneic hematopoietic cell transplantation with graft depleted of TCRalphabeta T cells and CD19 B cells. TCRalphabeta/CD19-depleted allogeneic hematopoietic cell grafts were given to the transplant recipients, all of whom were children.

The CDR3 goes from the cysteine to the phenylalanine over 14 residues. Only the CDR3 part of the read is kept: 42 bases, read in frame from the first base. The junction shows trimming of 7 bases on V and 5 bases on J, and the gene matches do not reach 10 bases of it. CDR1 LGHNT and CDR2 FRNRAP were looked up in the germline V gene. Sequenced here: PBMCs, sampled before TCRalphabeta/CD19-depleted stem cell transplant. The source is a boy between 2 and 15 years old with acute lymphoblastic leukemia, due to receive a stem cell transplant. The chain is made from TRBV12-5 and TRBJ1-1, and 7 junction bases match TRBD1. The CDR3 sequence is CASASPGGRTEAFF. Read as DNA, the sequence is TGTGCTAGTGCCAGCCCAGGGGGAAGAACTGAAGCTTTCTTT.